The 15 T cell receptor beta chains presented below share a single source sample, sequenced in a study of CD8+ T cells in alopecia areata. The pooled cutaneous lymph node cells were sorted using several markers (CD4, CD8alpha, NKG2D, NKG2ACE and others). Extracted from the samples, RNA was reverse transcribed into cDNA to serve as the sequencing template. Some clones are missing from TCRdb's copy, which holds only in-frame ones; the method was immunoSEQ multiplex PCR. This sample comprises 250,000 or so clones, none seen once only. Source material: CD4+ T cells sorted from a lymph node. These receptors were taken from a C3H/HeJ mouse with alopecia areata. For this strain, the MHC haplotype corresponds to H2-k.

This clone was observed a handful of times. Any gene name here is a mouse gene name. The sequenced fragment ends 4 residues before the CDR3 boundary, so the rest is inferred from the germline J gene. This chain links TRBV13-1 with TRBJ2-1; possible D gene TRBD1, 6 bases. Trimming removed 3 bases from V and 1 base from J, with 14 bases in between. Germline V lookup: CDR1 NSHNY, CDR2 SYGAGN. The CDR3 consists of 16 residues. Partial CDR3 DNA: TGTGCCAGCAGTGGAGCTCCGGGACAAAACTATGCT. Protein sequence: CASSGAPGQNYA. The entire CDR3 protein reads CASSGAPGQNYAEQFF.

This clone turned up a few times. Gene names denote mouse genes. The same CDR3 is also encoded by other DNA sequences in this sample. CDR3 DNA (partial): TGTGCCAGCGGAACCGGGACAGCAAACTCC. It yields the protein CASGTGTANS. The CDR3 reads in full as CASGTGTANSDYTF. This sequence joins TRBV13-2 and TRBJ1-2, with 7 positions matching TRBD1. Read data end 4 residues before the CDR3 end; the end is taken from the germline J gene. The junction had 4 bases not matched to a gene; V was cut back by 5 bases and J by 0 bases. The germline V gene has CDR1 NNHNN and CDR2 SYGAGS (reference sequence). CDR3 length: 14 amino acids.

As for this clone: Gene names are mouse gene names. The read ends 4 residues before the CDR3 terminus; that terminus is restored from the germline J gene. J is TRBJ1-1 and V is TRBV13-1; D is perhaps TRBD1 (5 bases). With 3 bases removed from V and 0 bases from J, the gap between germline ends came to 9 bases. CDR3 length equals 14 residues. The germline V gene encodes CDR1 NSHNY and CDR2 SYGAGN. The CDR3 reads CASSGTHANTEVFF. The sequenced part of the CDR3 DNA is TGTGCCAGCAGTGGGACACATGCAAACACA.

This clone has more than one count but fewer than ten. Mouse names are used for the genes. The CDR3 extends 4 residues past the end of the read, so its final part is completed from the germline J gene. The chain links TRBV31 to TRBJ2-2, with TRBD2 matching over 7 bases. V dropped 0 bases and J dropped 2; count of bases not matched to a gene: 3. The CDR3 consists of 15 residues. Germline assignment: CDR1 GKSSPN and CDR2 SITVG. The sequenced part of the CDR3 DNA is TGTGCCTGGAGTCTAGGCTGGGGGAACACCGGG. It specifies CAWSLGWGNTG. The whole CDR3 is CAWSLGWGNTGQLYF.

Points on this clone: Gene labels here are mouse ones. The read ends 4 residues early relative to the CDR3; the germline J gene fills the gap. Distinct nucleotide sequences in the sample also encode this CDR3. The chain uses TRBV19 and TRBJ2-3, with D possibly matching TRBD2 (7 bases). The CDR3 consists of 14 residues. The germline V gene has CDR1 FNHDT and CDR2 SITEND (reference sequence). Trimming stripped 2 bases from V and 3 bases from J, with 10 bases between. The CDR3 DNA, read in part, is TGTGCCAGCAGTATTAGGGGGGCGGCAGAA. It encodes CASSIRGAAE. The entire CDR3 protein reads CASSIRGAAETLYF.

This clone was counted a few times. Gene names follow the mouse nomenclature. The CDR3 goes on 4 residues after the read ends, and that part is filled in from the germline J gene. The J gene is TRBJ2-2, the V gene TRBV5; D is perhaps TRBD2 (6 bases). CDR3 size: 17 residues. Germline-derived CDR1 and CDR2 are LGHNA and YNLKQL (reference sequence). V lost 0 bases and J 0 bases, leaving 11 bases between the germline ends. Partial CDR3 DNA: TGTGCCAGCAGCCAAGATGGCTGGGGAGCAAACACCGGG. Protein sequence: CASSQDGWGANTG. The complete CDR3 protein is CASSQDGWGANTGQLYF.

Concerning this clone itself: All gene names here are mouse names. With the read ending 4 residues before the CDR3 end, the germline J gene is used to fill in that end. This rearrangement joins TRBV31 to TRBJ2-4, with D possibly TRBD2 on 6 matching bases. Germline CDR1 GKSSPN, CDR2 SITVG. The germline V and J ends were trimmed by 0 bases and 0 bases, with 16 bases remaining between them. The CDR3 contains 17 residues. CDR3 bases read: TGTGCCTGGAGTCTATCGACTGGCGCCCCTAGTCAAAAC. Translation: CAWSLSTGAPSQN. The whole CDR3 is CAWSLSTGAPSQNTLYF.

In this sample, this clone turned up a few times. Gene names are the mouse ones. The read is 4 residues too short to cover the CDR3 end, so that end is filled in from the germline J gene. The chain employs TRBV5 and TRBJ2-2; no definite D call. The CDR3 runs 14 residues. CDR1 and CDR2 (germline): LGHNA, YNLKQL (reference sequence). V gave up 1 base and J gave up 4 bases, with 7 bases separating them. The CDR3 here is CASSQAVSTGQLYF. Partial CDR3 DNA: TGTGCCAGCAGCCAAGCTGTAAGCACCGGG.

Regarding this clone: Gene names follow the mouse nomenclature. The read falls 4 residues short of the CDR3 end, and the missing part is taken from the germline J gene. J is TRBJ1-1 and V is TRBV17; 9 positions agree with TRBD1. The V gene's germline CDR1 is MNHDT and CDR2 YYDKIL. The V and J ends lost 7 bases and 4 bases, in that order; junction bases with no gene match: 4. This CDR3 contains 13 residues. The CDR3 sequence: CASTGTGPTEVFF. The CDR3 bases that were read are TGTGCTAGCACCGGGACAGGGCCCACA.

With regard to this clone: Genes and germline are mouse. Read sequence stops 4 residues before the CDR3 end, and the germline J gene provides the missing end. The same CDR3 is also encoded by other DNA sequences in this sample. The V call is TRBV1, the J call TRBJ2-7; D gene uncertain. The CDR3 sequence is 14 residues long. Germline V gene data show CDR1 as NSQYPW and CDR2 as LRSPGD (reference sequence). Trimming removed 0 bases at V and 3 bases at J, with 9 bases between. The CDR3 loop reads CTCSADPSLYEQYF. CDR3 bases read: TGCACCTGCAGTGCAGATCCCAGTCTCTAT. Looking up the rest from reference TRBV1 and TRBJ2-7 gives the full variable domain: VTLLEQNPRWRLVPRGQAVNLRCILKNSQYPWMSWYQQDLQKQLQWLFTLRSPGDKEVKSLPGADYLATRVTDTELRLQVANMSQGRTLYCTCSADPSLYEQYFGPGTRLTVL.

Concerning this clone: Gene names are mouse gene names. The read finishes 4 residues shy of the CDR3 end, and the germline J gene is used to complete it. This sequence joins TRBV13-3 and TRBJ2-3, with D maybe TRBD2 (5 bases). V shed 0 bases and J shed 0 bases, with 11 bases lying between them. CDR3 length: 16 residues. CDR1 NNHDY and CDR2 SYVADS come from the germline V gene. The CDR3 bases that were read are TGTGCCAGCAGTGATGCACGCTGGGCTAGTGCAGAA. Its protein product is CASSDARWASAE. In full, the CDR3 reads CASSDARWASAETLYF.

There are a few counts of this clone. Mouse gene names apply. The CDR3 end lies 4 residues beyond the end of the read and is filled in from the germline J gene. The same CDR3 arises from other DNA sequences in this sample as well. The chain employs TRBV19 and TRBJ2-7; D not resolved. Germline V gives CDR1 FNHDT, CDR2 SITEND (reference sequence). The V gene lost 6 bases and the J gene lost 0 bases, with 10 bases spanning the gap. The CDR3 consists of 13 residues. The CDR3 sequence: CASIRQNSYEQYF. Partial CDR3 DNA: TGTGCCAGCATCCGCCAGAACTCCTAT.

Points on this clone: Gene names refer to mouse genes. The read terminates 4 residues ahead of where the CDR3 ends, so the germline J gene completes it. The sample holds other DNA sequences that translate to the same CDR3. This chain joins TRBV1 and TRBJ2-5, with 9 bases identical to TRBD2. V shed 2 bases, J shed 1 base, and the junction held 1 base outside the gene matches. Per the germline V gene, CDR1 is NSQYPW and CDR2 is LRSPGD (reference sequence). This CDR3 is built from 15 residues. This CDR3 is CTCSAPGGDQDTQYF. CDR3 bases read: TGCACCTGCAGTGCACCTGGGGGGGACCAAGAC.

This clone showed up just a few times. Germline and genes here are mouse. The sequenced part of the CDR3 DNA is TGTGCCAGCAGCCTCGGGACAAACCAAGAC. Protein sequence: CASSLGTNQD. The whole CDR3 is CASSLGTNQDTQYF. This chain connects TRBV5 to TRBJ2-5; D possibly corresponds to TRBD1 (6 bases). The read terminates 4 residues ahead of where the CDR3 ends, so the germline J gene completes it. Germline V lookup: CDR1 LGHNA, CDR2 YNLKQL (reference sequence). The CDR3 is 14 residues long. V gave up 4 bases and J gave up 0 bases, with 8 bases separating them.

Remarks on this clone: Gene names are the mouse ones. The CDR3 end falls 4 residues outside the read, so it is completed with the germline J gene. Within the sample, other DNA sequences also encode this same CDR3. This chain links TRBV13-2 with TRBJ2-7, with D possibly TRBD1 on 6 matching bases. V gave up 0 bases and J gave up 2 bases, with 9 bases separating them. The CDR3 contains 14 residues. Per germline, CDR1 NNHNN and CDR2 SYGAGS (reference sequence). Incomplete CDR3 DNA: TGTGCCAGCGGTGATGCCGGACAGACCTAT. Its translation is CASGDAGQTY. The whole CDR3 sequence is CASGDAGQTYEQYF.